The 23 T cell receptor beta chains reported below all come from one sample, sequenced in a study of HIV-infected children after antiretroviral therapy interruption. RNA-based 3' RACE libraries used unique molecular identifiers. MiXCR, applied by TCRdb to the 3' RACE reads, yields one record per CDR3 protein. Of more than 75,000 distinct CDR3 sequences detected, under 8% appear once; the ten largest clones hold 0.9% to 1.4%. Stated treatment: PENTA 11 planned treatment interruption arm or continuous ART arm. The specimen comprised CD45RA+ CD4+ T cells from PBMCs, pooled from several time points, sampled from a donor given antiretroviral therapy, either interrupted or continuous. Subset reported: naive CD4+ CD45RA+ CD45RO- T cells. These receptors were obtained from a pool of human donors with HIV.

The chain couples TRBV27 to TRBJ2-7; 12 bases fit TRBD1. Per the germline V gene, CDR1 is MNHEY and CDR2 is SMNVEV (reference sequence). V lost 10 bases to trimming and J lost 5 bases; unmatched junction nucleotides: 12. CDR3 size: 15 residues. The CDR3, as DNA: TGTGCCACCCGACTTGCGGGGACAGGGGGCAACGAGCAGTACTTC. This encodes CATRLAGTGGNEQYF.

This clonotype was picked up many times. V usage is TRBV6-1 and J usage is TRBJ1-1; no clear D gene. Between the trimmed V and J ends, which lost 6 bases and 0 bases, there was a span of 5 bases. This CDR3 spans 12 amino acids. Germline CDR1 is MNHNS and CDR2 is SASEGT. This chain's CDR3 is CASSYLNTEAFF. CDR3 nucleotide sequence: TGTGCCAGCAGCTACTTGAACACTGAAGCTTTCTTT.

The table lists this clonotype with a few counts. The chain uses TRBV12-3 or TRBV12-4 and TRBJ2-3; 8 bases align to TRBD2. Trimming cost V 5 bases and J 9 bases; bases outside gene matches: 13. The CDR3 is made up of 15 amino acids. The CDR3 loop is CASSVRRSGRGTQYF. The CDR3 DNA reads TGTGCCAGCAGTGTACGGAGGAGCGGGAGAGGGACGCAGTATTTT.

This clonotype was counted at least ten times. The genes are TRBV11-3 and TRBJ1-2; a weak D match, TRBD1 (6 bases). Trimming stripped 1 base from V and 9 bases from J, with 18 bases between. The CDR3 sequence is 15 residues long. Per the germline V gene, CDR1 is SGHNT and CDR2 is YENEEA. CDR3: CASSLGQDRVLSYTF. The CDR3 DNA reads TGTGCCAGCAGCTTAGGACAGGACCGTGTTTTGAGCTACACCTTC.

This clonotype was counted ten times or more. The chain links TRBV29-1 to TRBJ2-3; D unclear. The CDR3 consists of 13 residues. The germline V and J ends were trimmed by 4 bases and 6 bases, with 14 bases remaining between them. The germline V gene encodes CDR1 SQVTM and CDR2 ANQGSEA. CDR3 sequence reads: CSVALDFPDTQYF. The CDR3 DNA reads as TGCAGCGTTGCCCTCGACTTCCCCGATACGCAGTATTTT.

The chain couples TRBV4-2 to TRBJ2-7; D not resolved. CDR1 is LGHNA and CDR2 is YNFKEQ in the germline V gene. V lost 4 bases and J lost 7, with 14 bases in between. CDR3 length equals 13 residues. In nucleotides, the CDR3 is TGTGCCAGCAGCCGCCCCTCGAATGGGGAGCAGTACTTC. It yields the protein CASSRPSNGEQYF.

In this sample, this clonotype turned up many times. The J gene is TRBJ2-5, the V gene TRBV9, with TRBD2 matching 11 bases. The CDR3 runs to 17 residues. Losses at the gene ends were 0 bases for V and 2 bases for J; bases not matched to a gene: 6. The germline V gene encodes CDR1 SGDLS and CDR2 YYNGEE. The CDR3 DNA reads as TGTGCCAGCAGCGTAGCCACTAGCGGGGGAAAGCAAGAGACCCAGTACTTC. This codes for CASSVATSGGKQETQYF.

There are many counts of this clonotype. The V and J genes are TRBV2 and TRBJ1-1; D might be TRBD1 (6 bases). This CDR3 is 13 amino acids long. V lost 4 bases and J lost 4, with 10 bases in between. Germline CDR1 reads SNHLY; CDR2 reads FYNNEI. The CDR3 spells CASSATGFTEAFF. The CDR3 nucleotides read TGTGCCAGCAGTGCTACAGGGTTCACTGAAGCTTTCTTT.

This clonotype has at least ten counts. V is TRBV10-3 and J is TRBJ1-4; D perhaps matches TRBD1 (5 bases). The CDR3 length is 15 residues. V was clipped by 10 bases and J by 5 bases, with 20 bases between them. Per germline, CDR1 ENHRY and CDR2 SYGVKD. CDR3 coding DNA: TGTGCCACCATGTTGGGCGGGGCCGCGAATGAAAAACTGTTTTTT. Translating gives CATMLGGAANEKLFF.

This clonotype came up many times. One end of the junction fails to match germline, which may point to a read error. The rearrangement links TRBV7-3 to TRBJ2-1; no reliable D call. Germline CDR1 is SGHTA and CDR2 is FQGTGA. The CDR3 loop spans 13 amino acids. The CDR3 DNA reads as TGTGCCAGCAGCCTAACACGGAACAATGAGCAGTTCTTC. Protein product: CASSLTRNNEQFF.

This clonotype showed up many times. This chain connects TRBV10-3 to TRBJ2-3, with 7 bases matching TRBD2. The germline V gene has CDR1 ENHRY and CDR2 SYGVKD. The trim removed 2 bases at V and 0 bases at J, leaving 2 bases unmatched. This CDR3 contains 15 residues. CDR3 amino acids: CAISEAGDSTDTQYF. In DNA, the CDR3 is TGTGCCATCAGTGAGGCGGGGGATAGCACAGATACGCAGTATTTT.

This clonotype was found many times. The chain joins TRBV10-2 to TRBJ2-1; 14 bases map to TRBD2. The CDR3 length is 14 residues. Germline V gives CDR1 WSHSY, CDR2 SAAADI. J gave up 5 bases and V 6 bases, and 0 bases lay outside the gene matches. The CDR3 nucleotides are TGCGCCAGCAGGACTAGCGGGAGGGACAATGAGCAGTTCTTC. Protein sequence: CASRTSGRDNEQFF.

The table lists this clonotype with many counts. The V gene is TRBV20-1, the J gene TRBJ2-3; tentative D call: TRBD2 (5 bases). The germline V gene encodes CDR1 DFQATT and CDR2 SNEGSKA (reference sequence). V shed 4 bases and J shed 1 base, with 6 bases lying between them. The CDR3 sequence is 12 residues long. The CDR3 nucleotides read TGCAGTGCTAACGGGGGCACAGATACGCAGTATTTT. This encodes CSANGGTDTQYF.

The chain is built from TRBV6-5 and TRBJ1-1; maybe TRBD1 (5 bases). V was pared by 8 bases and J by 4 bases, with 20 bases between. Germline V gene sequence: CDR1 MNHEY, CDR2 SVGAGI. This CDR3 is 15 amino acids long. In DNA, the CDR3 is TGTGCCAGCGGACGGGGTGGGGGTATGCCCACTGAAGCTTTCTTT. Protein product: CASGRGGGMPTEAFF.

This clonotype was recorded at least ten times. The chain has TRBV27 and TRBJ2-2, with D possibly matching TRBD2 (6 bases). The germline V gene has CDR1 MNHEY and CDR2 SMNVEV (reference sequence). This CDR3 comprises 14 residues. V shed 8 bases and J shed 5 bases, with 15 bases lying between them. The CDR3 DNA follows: TGTGCCAGCGCAAGGGACTCACCGACCGGGGAGCTGTTTTTT. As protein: CASARDSPTGELFF.

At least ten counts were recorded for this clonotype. DNA for the CDR3: TGTGCCAGCAGCTTACCACTGATATGGGGGCATAGTGGCTACACCTTC. Its translation is CASSLPLIWGHSGYTF. The rearrangement joins TRBV11-1 to TRBJ1-2; maybe TRBD1 (6 bases). Germline lookup yields CDR1 SGHAT and CDR2 FQDESV (reference sequence). V gave up 2 bases and J gave up 7 bases, with 20 bases separating them. CDR3 length equals 16 residues.

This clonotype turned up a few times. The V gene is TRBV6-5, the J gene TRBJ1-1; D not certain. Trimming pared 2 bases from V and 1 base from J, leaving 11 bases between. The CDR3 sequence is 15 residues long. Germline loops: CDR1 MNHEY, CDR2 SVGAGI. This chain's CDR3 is CASSYVRVGNTEAFF. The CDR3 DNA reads TGTGCCAGCAGTTACGTCCGGGTGGGGAACACTGAAGCTTTCTTT.

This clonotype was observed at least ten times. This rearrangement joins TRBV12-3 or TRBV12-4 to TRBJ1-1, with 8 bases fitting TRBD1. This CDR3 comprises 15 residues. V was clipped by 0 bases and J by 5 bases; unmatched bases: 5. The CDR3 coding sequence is TGTGCCAGCAGTTTAGCGCAGGGGGCGGGAACTGAAGCTTTCTTT. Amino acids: CASSLAQGAGTEAFF.

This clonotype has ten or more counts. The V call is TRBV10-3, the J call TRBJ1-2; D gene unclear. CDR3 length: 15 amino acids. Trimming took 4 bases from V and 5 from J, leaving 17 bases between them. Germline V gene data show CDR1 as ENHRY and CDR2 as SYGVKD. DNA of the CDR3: TGTGCCATCAGTGGTGGGCGGGGAGTCCTATATGGCTACACCTTC. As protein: CAISGGRGVLYGYTF.

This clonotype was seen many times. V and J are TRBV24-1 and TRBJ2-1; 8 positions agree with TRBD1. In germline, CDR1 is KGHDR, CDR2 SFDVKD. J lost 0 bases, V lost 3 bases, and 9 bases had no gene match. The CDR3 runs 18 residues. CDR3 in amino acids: CATSDPPTGVSSYNEQFF. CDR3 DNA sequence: TGTGCCACCAGTGATCCACCGACAGGGGTAAGCTCCTACAATGAGCAGTTCTTC.

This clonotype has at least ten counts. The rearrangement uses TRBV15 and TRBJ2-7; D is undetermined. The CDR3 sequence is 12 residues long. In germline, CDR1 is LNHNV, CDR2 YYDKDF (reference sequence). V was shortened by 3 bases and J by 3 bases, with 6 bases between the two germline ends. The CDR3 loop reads CATSSHGYEQYF. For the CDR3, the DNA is TGTGCCACCAGCAGTCATGGCTACGAGCAGTACTTC.

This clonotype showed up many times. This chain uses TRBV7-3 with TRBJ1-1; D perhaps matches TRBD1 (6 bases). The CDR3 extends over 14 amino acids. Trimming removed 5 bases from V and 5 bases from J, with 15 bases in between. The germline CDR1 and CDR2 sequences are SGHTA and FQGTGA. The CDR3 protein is CASSRRGRETEAFF. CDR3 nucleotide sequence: TGTGCCAGCAGCCGGCGGGGGCGTGAGACTGAAGCTTTCTTT.

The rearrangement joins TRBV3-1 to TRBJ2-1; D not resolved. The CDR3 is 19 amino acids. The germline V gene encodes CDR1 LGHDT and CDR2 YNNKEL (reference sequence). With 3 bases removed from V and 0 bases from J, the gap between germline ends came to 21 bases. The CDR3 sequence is CASSQAPIYSSSSYNEQFF. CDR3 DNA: TGTGCCAGCAGCCAGGCTCCCATCTATAGTTCATCCTCCTACAATGAGCAGTTCTTC.